This T cell receptor beta chain was identified during a study of T-cell reconstitution after alpha-beta-depleted transplantation in children. This clonotype showed up just a few times. Unique molecular identifiers were used to barcode this TCRbeta library. TCRdb fed the PCR reads into MiXCR, producing one record per CDR3 protein. Here the sample spans about 610,000 distinct CDR3 sequences, roughly 10% being singletons. Looked up from germline, CDR1 is MNHNS and CDR2 is SASEGT. The V and J ends lost 7 bases and 3 bases, in that order; junction bases with no gene match: 14. The CDR3 spans 16 residues. This clonotype originated in a human donor who donated a stem cell graft to a child with acute myeloid leukemia. This chain uses TRBV6-1 with TRBJ1-1, with 7 bases matching TRBD1. The specimen was PBMCs from the stem cell graft donor, collected from the stem cell graft. CDR3 residues: CASTKDRENLYTEAFF. The CDR3, as DNA: TGTGCCAGCACCAAAGACAGGGAGAATTTATACACTGAAGCTTTCTTT.